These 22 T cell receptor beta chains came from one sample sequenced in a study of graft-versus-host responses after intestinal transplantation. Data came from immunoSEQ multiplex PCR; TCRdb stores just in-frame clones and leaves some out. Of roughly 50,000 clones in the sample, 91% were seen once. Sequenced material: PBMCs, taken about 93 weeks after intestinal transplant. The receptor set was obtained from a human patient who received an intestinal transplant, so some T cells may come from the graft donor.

CDR3 protein: CASSTGTAQATEAFF. For the CDR3, the DNA is TGTGCCAGCAGCACCGGGACGGCGCAAGCCACTGAAGCTTTCTTT. The chain is built from TRBV9 and TRBJ1-1, with D perhaps TRBD1 (5 bases). Per germline, CDR1 SGDLS and CDR2 YYNGEE. The V end was cut by 4 bases, the J end by 4 bases, with 17 bases between. The CDR3 consists of 15 residues.

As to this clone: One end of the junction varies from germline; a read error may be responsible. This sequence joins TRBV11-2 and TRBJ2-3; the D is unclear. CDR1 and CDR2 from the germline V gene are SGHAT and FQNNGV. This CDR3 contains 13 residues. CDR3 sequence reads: CASSLGPAIRVSF. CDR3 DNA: TGTGCCAGCAGCTTAGGCCCCGCCATACGAGTATCATTT.

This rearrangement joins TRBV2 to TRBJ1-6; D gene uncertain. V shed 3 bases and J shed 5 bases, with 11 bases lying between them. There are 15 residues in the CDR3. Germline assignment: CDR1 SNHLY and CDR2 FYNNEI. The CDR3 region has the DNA TGTGCCAGCAGTGATTTGGGCCAGAATAATTCACCCCTCCACTTT. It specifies CASSDLGQNNSPLHF.

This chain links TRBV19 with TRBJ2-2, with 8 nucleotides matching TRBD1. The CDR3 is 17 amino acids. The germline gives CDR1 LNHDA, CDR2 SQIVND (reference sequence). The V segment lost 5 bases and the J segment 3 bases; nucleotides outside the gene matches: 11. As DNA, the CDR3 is TGTGCCAGTAGTGAGTACCCCGGACAGGGTGACACCGGGGAGCTGTTTTTT. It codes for CASSEYPGQGDTGELFF.

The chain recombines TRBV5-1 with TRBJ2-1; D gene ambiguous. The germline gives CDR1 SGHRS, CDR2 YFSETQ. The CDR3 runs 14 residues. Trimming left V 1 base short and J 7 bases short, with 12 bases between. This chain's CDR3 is CASSLNLLRNEQFF. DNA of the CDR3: TGCGCCAGCAGCTTGAACCTCCTGAGAAATGAGCAGTTCTTC.

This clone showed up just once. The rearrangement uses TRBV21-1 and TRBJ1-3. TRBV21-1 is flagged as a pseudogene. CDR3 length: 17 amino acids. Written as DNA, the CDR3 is TGTGCCAGCAGCAACGTCTTCTGGAATTTTTCCGGAAACACCATATATTTT. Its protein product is CASSNVFWNFSGNTIYF.

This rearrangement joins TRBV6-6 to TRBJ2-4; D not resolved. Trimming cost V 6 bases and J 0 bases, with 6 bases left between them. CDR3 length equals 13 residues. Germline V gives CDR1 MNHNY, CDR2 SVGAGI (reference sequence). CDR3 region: CASRLLAKNIQYF. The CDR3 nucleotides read TGTGCCAGCAGACTCCTAGCCAAAAACATTCAGTACTTC.

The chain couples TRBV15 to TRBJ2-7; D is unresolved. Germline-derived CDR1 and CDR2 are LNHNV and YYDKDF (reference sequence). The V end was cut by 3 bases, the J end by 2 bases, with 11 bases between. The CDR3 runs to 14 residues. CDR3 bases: TGTGCCACCAGCAGCCAGTCCACCCCCTACGAGCAGTACTTC. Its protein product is CATSSQSTPYEQYF. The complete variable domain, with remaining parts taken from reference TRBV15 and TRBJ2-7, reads DAMVIQNPRYQVTQFGKPVTLSCSQTLNHNVMYWYQQKSSQAPKLLFHYYDKDFNNEADTPDNFQSRRPNTSFCFLDIRSPGLGDTAMYLCATSSQSTPYEQYFGPGTRLTVT.

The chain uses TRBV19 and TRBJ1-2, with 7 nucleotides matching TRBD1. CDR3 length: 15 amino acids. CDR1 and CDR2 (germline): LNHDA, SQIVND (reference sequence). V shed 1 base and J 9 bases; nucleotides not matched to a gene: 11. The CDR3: CASSIASDRRGSYTF. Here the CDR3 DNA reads TGTGCCAGTAGTATAGCTTCGGACCGCAGGGGGAGCTACACCTTC.

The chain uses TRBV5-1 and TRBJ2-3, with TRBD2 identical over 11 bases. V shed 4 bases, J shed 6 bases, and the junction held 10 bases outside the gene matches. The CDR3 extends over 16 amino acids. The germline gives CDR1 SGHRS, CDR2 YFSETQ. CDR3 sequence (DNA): TGCGCCAGCAGCGTACTAGCGGGGGCGACTGGTGATACGCAGTATTTT. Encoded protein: CASSVLAGATGDTQYF.

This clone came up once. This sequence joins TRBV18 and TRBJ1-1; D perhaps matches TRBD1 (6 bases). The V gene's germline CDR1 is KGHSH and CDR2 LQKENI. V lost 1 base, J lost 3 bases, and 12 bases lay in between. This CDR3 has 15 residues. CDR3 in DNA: TGTGCCAGCTCACCACGGACAGCAACTTACACTGAAGCTTTCTTT. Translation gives CASSPRTATYTEAFF.

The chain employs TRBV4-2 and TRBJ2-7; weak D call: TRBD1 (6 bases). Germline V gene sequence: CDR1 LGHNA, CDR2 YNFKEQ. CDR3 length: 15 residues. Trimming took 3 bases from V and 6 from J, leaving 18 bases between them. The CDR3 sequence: CASSHSDRPPGEQYF. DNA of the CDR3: TGTGCCAGCAGCCATTCGGACAGACCCCCGGGCGAGCAGTACTTC.

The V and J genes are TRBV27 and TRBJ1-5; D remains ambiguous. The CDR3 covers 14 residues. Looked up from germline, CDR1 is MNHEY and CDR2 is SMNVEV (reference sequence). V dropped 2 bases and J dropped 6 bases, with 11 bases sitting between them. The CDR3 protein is CASSLKGSGQPQHF. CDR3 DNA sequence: TGTGCCAGCAGTTTAAAAGGTAGCGGTCAGCCCCAGCATTTT.

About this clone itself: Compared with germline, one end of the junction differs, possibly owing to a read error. CDR3 loop: CASSFKGDNERFF. CDR3 DNA: TGCGCCAGCAGCTTCAAAGGCGACAATGAGCGGTTCTTC. The rearrangement joins TRBV5-1 to TRBJ2-1; no clear D. This CDR3 is 13 amino acids long. Germline V gene data show CDR1 as SGHRS and CDR2 as YFSETQ.

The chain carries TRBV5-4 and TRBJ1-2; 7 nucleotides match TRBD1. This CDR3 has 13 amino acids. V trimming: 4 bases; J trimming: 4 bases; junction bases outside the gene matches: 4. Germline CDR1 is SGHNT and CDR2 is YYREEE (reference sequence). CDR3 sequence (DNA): TGTGCCAGCAGCGGGGGACAGATCTATGGCTACACCTTC. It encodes CASSGGQIYGYTF. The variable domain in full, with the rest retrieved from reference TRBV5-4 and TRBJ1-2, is ETGVTQSPTHLIKTRGQQVTLRCSSQSGHNTVSWYQQALGQGPQFIFQYYREEENGRGNFPPRFSGLQFPNYSSELNVNALELDDSALYLCASSGGQIYGYTFGSGTRLTVV.

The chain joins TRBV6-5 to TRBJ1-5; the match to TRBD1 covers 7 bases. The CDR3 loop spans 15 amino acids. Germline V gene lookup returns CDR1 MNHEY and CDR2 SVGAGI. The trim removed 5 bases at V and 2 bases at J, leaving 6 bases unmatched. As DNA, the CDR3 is TGTGCCAGCAGTCTAACAGGGGACGGCAATCAGCCCCAGCATTTT. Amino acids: CASSLTGDGNQPQHF.

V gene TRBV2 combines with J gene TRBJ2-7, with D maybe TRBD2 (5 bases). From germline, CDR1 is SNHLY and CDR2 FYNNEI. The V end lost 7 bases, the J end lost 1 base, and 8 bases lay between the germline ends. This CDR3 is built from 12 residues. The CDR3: CASTGESYEQYF. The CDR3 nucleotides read TGTGCCAGCACCGGGGAATCCTACGAGCAGTACTTC.

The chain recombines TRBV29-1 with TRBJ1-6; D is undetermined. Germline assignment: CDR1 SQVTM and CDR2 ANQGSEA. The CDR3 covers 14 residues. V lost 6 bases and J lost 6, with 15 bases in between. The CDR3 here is CSVRPTDPNSPLHF. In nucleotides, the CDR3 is TGCAGCGTGCGGCCCACAGACCCTAATTCACCCCTCCACTTT. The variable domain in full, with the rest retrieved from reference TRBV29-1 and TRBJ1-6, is SAVISQKPSRDICQRGTSLTIQCQVDSQVTMMFWYRQQPGQSLTLIATANQGSEATYESGFVIDKFPISRPNLTFSTLTVSNMSPEDSSIYLCSVRPTDPNSPLHFGNGTRLTVT.

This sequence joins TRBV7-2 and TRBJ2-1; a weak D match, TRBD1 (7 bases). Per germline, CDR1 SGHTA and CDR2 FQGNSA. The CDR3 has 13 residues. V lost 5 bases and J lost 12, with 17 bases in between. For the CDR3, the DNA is TGTGCCAGCAGCCCCTACCGACAGGGAGGGCAGTTCTTC. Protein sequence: CASSPYRQGGQFF.

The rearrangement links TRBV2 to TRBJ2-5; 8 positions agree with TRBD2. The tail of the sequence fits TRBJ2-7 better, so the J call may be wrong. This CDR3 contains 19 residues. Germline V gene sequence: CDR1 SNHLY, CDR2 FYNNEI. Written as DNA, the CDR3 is TGTGCCAGCAGTGATTTTTATATTACCGGGACTAGTTCTCCCTACGAGCAGTACTTC. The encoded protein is CASSDFYITGTSSPYEQYF.

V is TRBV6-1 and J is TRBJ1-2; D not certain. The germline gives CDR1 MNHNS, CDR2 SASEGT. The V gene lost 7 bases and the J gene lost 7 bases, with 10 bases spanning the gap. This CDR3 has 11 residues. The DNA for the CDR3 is TGTGCCAGCACCACAAGGCTTGGCTACACCTTC. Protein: CASTTRLGYTF.

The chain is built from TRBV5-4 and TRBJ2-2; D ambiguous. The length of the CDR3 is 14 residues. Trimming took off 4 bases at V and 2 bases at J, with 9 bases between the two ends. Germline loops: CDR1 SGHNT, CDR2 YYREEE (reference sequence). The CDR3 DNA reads TGTGCCAGCAGCCGGACGGGTAACACCGGGGAGCTGTTTTTT. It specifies CASSRTGNTGELFF.